This T cell receptor (beta chain) was profiled in a study of T cell repertoires in cytomegalovirus infection. On the study more broadly: CMV infection together with matching HLA type was indicated by public TCR beta signatures. Overall study findings and caveats: HLA-C-restricted CMV-specific TCR beta clonotypes prevailed in the ex vivo response.

TCRdb itself ran the reads through MiXCR, one entry per CDR3 protein. The top ten clones hold about an eighth of a sample with approximately 770,000 distinct CDR3 sequences, 29% of them seen once. This clonotype showed up just a few times. Its antigen is not identified. The material sequenced was cultured CD8+ T cells from PBMCs, taken from culture after CMV antigen stimulation. The sequence was obtained from a human donor in good health (CMV status not recorded). Some clones in this sample may be carry-over from other donors' samples.

In DNA form, the CDR3 reads TGTGCCAGCAGCGGGAACGAGGATGAGCAGTTCTTC. It codes for CASSGNEDEQFF. The chain is built from TRBV7-6 and TRBJ2-1; D unresolved. This CDR3 is built from 12 residues. V was trimmed by 5 bases and J by 8 bases, leaving 10 bases between them. The V gene's germline CDR1 is SGHVS and CDR2 FNYEAQ.